The 30 T cell receptor beta chains reported below all come from one sample, sequenced in a study of CD8 T cells in Susac syndrome. With random hexamers, 0.5 to 1 ug RNA was reverse transcribed. TCRdb processed the immunoSEQ multiplex PCR reads anew with MiXCR; each CDR3 protein has one entry. Here the sample spans around 170,000 distinct CDR3 sequences, 95% being singletons. Sequences were obtained from CD4+ T cells from PBMCs. These receptors were collected from a human donor with Susac syndrome.

The chain is built from TRBV7-2 and TRBJ1-6, with 8 positions matching TRBD1. The J segment lost 6 bases and the V segment lost 0 bases, leaving 1 base of the junction unmatched. The CDR3 has 15 residues. CDR1 is SGHTA, CDR2 FQGNSA, per germline. The CDR3 region is CASSLAQGANSPLHF. CDR3 nucleotides: TGTGCCAGCAGCTTAGCTCAGGGGGCTAATTCACCCCTCCACTTT.

V and J are TRBV20-1 and TRBJ1-2; TRBD1 matches at 9 bases. This CDR3 has 13 amino acids. Looked up from germline, CDR1 is DFQATT and CDR2 is SNEGSKA (reference sequence). CDR3 coding DNA: TGCATTTCTACTACAGGGGGCACCTATGGCTACACCTTC. Translated: CISTTGGTYGYTF.

J is TRBJ2-5 and V is TRBV20-1; D is perhaps TRBD1 (6 bases). V was pared by 6 bases and J by 1 base, with 18 bases between. The CDR3 covers 15 residues. Germline V gives CDR1 DFQATT, CDR2 SNEGSKA (reference sequence). CDR3 in amino acids: CSAESDSPRQETQYF. CDR3 sequence (DNA): TGCAGTGCCGAATCGGACAGTCCGCGCCAAGAGACCCAGTACTTC.

The rearrangement uses TRBV4-1 and TRBJ1-2; D is perhaps TRBD1 (6 bases). Germline CDR1 is MGHRA and CDR2 is YSYEKL. With 1 base removed from V and 6 bases from J, the gap between germline ends came to 21 bases. This CDR3 is built from 17 residues. The CDR3 sequence is CASSQGPARGAADGYTF. As DNA, the CDR3 is TGCGCCAGCAGCCAAGGACCCGCTCGGGGGGCGGCGGATGGCTACACCTTC.

The CDR3 protein is CASSPRQVQETQYF. The DNA for the CDR3 is TGTGCCAGCTCACCGCGGCAGGTCCAAGAGACCCAGTACTTC. The V call is TRBV18, the J call TRBJ2-5; no firm D call. With 3 bases removed from V and 1 base from J, the gap between germline ends came to 9 bases. The CDR3 is 14 amino acids. Germline assignment: CDR1 KGHSH and CDR2 LQKENI.

A single count supports this clonotype. This chain links TRBV20-1 with TRBJ1-2, with D maybe TRBD1 (6 bases). Trimming took off 1 base at V and 6 bases at J, with 12 bases between the two ends. Per germline, CDR1 DFQATT and CDR2 SNEGSKA (reference sequence). The length of the CDR3 is 13 residues. The CDR3 loop is CSARADNRDGYTF. CDR3 in DNA: TGCAGTGCTAGAGCGGACAACAGGGATGGCTACACCTTC.

J is TRBJ2-2 and V is TRBV20-1, with no clear D. CDR1 DFQATT and CDR2 SNEGSKA come from the germline V gene (reference sequence). There are 15 residues in the CDR3. V was cut by 1 base and J by 6 bases, with 15 bases left in between. The CDR3 reads CSARAPGQRPGELFF. The CDR3 DNA is TGCAGTGCTAGAGCCCCGGGCCAAAGGCCCGGGGAGCTGTTTTTT.

This chain links TRBV20-1 with TRBJ1-1; the match to TRBD1 covers 10 bases. With V trimmed by 4 bases and J by 3 bases, 5 bases remained unmatched. Germline CDR1 is DFQATT and CDR2 is SNEGSKA (reference sequence). The CDR3 spans 14 residues. For the CDR3, the DNA is TGCAGTGCTAAGGACAGGGGGACGTACACTGAAGCTTTCTTT. This sequence encodes CSAKDRGTYTEAFF.

The chain joins TRBV2 to TRBJ2-5; D gene unclear. V lost 4 bases, J lost 2 bases, and 8 bases lay in between. The germline V gene has CDR1 SNHLY and CDR2 FYNNEI. The CDR3 loop spans 13 amino acids. CDR3 sequence reads: CASSGSVQETQYF. CDR3 in DNA: TGTGCCAGCAGTGGAAGTGTGCAAGAGACCCAGTACTTC.

The chain is built from TRBV9 and TRBJ2-3, with 11 nucleotides matching TRBD2. Germline CDR1 SGDLS, CDR2 YYNGEE. The J segment lost 4 bases and the V segment lost 7 bases, leaving 8 bases of the junction unmatched. The CDR3 runs to 15 residues. DNA of the CDR3: TGTGCCAGCGGACCGTTTAGCGGGGGGGCAGATACGCAGTATTTT. Its translation: CASGPFSGGADTQYF.

This clonotype has only a few counts. The chain uses TRBV28 and TRBJ1-5; possibly TRBD1 for D (6 bases). V shed 3 bases and J shed 4 bases, with 10 bases lying between them. Germline V gene data show CDR1 as MDHEN and CDR2 as SYDVKM. The CDR3 is made up of 14 amino acids. The CDR3 is CASSLMQGNQPQHF. The CDR3 DNA follows: TGTGCCAGCAGTTTGATGCAGGGGAATCAGCCCCAGCATTTT.

V usage is TRBV11-2 and J usage is TRBJ2-3; D is ambiguous. CDR1 is SGHAT and CDR2 is FQNNGV in the germline V gene. CDR3 length: 14 amino acids. Trimming removed 1 base from V and 4 bases from J, with 9 bases in between. CDR3 coding DNA: TGTGCCAGCAGCTTAGGCCCGGGTCCAGATACGCAGTATTTT. Its translation is CASSLGPGPDTQYF.

The genes are TRBV18 and TRBJ2-1, with a weak D call TRBD2 (7 bases). Germline V gene sequence: CDR1 KGHSH, CDR2 LQKENI. The CDR3 consists of 15 residues. Deletions cut 3 bases from V and 9 bases from J, with 18 bases between. DNA for the CDR3: TGTGCCAGCTCACCCGGGGGGACAATACCCTTTGAGCAGTTCTTC. Residues: CASSPGGTIPFEQFF.

V and J are TRBV7-2 and TRBJ1-2; TRBD1 agrees at 7 bases. Germline trimming cut 3 bases from V and 9 bases from J; bases unmatched to any gene: 4. Germline lookup yields CDR1 SGHTA and CDR2 FQGNSA. CDR3 size: 12 residues. The CDR3 DNA follows: TGTGCCAGCAGCTTTCCAGGGGGAAGCTACACCTTC. Translated, it gives CASSFPGGSYTF. The whole variable domain, remainder taken from reference TRBV7-2 and TRBJ1-2, is GAGVSQSPSNKVTEKGKDVELRCDPISGHTALYWYRQSLGQGLEFLIYFQGNSAPDKSGLPSDRFSAERTGGSVSTLTIQRTQQEDSAVYLCASSFPGGSYTFGSGTRLTVV.

V and J are TRBV7-2 and TRBJ1-5; D is unresolved. The CDR3 has 14 amino acids. CDR1 SGHTA and CDR2 FQGNSA come from the germline V gene. The V end was cut by 3 bases, the J end by 4 bases, with 10 bases between. CDR3 nucleotides: TGTGCCAGCAGCTTTTTGGGCCAAAATCAGCCCCAGCATTTT. This encodes CASSFLGQNQPQHF.

This chain connects TRBV19 to TRBJ2-6, with D possibly matching TRBD1 (7 bases). The CDR3 sequence is 18 residues long. Germline V gene lookup returns CDR1 LNHDA and CDR2 SQIVND (reference sequence). Trimming removed 2 bases at V and 3 bases at J, with 17 bases between. The CDR3 DNA is TGTGCCAGTAGTATAAGACAGGGAGGAGGTCGTGGGGCCAACGTCCTGACTTTC. Its protein product is CASSIRQGGGRGANVLTF.

The chain employs TRBV7-9 and TRBJ2-1, with TRBD2 matching over 7 bases. The junction had 7 bases not matched to a gene; V was cut back by 11 bases and J by 0 bases. CDR1 is SEHNR, CDR2 FQNEAQ, per germline (reference sequence). The CDR3 is made up of 14 amino acids. The CDR3 DNA reads TGTGCCGGGGAGCGGGGCCCCTCCTACAATGAGCAGTTCTTC. Translating it yields CAGERGPSYNEQFF.

The chain couples TRBV18 to TRBJ1-2; D is uncertain. V was clipped by 6 bases and J by 4 bases, with 12 bases between them. The CDR3 is made up of 13 amino acids. The germline V gene has CDR1 KGHSH and CDR2 LQKENI. For the CDR3, the DNA is TGTGCCAGCTCCGACGGCGACTCCTATGGCTACACCTTC. This encodes CASSDGDSYGYTF.

This clonotype has a single count. The chain employs TRBV30 and TRBJ1-3; 8 bases match TRBD1. Germline CDR1 GTSNPN, CDR2 SVGIG (reference sequence). After removal of 8 bases from V and 2 bases from J, the junction contained 2 bases not matched to a gene. This CDR3 region has 12 residues. This CDR3 is CARRGPGNTIYF. The CDR3, as DNA: TGTGCCCGCAGGGGGCCTGGAAACACCATATATTTT.

The CDR3 nucleotides read TGTGCCAGCAGTTTCAGGTGGGAGCAGTACTTC. Its protein product is CASSFRWEQYF. The chain joins TRBV28 to TRBJ2-7; D unresolved. Deletions cut 3 bases from V and 7 bases from J, with 7 bases between. This CDR3 region has 11 residues. Germline CDR1 and CDR2: MDHEN and SYDVKM.

V usage is TRBV2 and J usage is TRBJ1-1; 8 bases line up with TRBD1. Looked up from germline, CDR1 is SNHLY and CDR2 is FYNNEI. With V trimmed by 7 bases and J by 3 bases, 7 bases remained unmatched. This CDR3 has 14 amino acids. This CDR3 reads CASIYGQGDTEAFF. CDR3 DNA sequence: TGTGCCAGCATTTACGGACAGGGAGACACTGAAGCTTTCTTT.

The CDR3: CASTQGIDTEAFF. For the CDR3, the DNA is TGTGCCAGCACACAGGGGATAGATACTGAAGCTTTCTTT. The rearrangement uses TRBV5-6 and TRBJ1-1; 7 nucleotides match TRBD1. The CDR3 extends over 13 amino acids. Germline V gene lookup returns CDR1 SGHDT and CDR2 YYEEEE. V trimming: 6 bases; J trimming: 5 bases; junction bases outside the gene matches: 7.

The rearrangement joins TRBV7-2 to TRBJ1-2, with a weak D call TRBD1 (6 bases). Trimming left V 3 bases short and J 4 bases short, with 9 bases between. Germline CDR1 reads SGHTA; CDR2 reads FQGNSA. The CDR3 spans 13 residues. CDR3 in DNA: TGTGCCAGCAGCTTGGACAGCCTCTATGGCTACACCTTC. This gives the protein CASSLDSLYGYTF.

The chain uses TRBV2 and TRBJ1-5; no clear D. The V gene's germline CDR1 is SNHLY and CDR2 FYNNEI. The CDR3 loop spans 13 amino acids. V lost 5 bases and J 5 bases, leaving 10 bases between the germline ends. The CDR3 here is CASSKERDQPQHF. The CDR3 nucleotides read TGTGCCAGCAGTAAAGAACGGGATCAGCCCCAGCATTTT.

This chain uses TRBV30 with TRBJ2-1; D is unclear. Deletions cut 2 bases from V and 7 bases from J, with 9 bases between. Germline V gene lookup returns CDR1 GTSNPN and CDR2 SVGIG (reference sequence). The CDR3 has 12 amino acids. The CDR3 sequence: CAWSRTGNEQFF. In DNA, the CDR3 is TGTGCCTGGAGTCGCACGGGTAATGAGCAGTTCTTC. The complete variable domain, with remaining parts taken from reference TRBV30 and TRBJ2-1, reads SQTIHQWPATLVQPVGSPLSLECTVEGTSNPNLYWYRQAAGRGLQLLFYSVGIGQISSEVPQNLSASRPQDRQFILSSKKLLLSDSGFYLCAWSRTGNEQFFGPGTRLTVL.

The chain joins TRBV9 to TRBJ1-1; 7 bases map to TRBD1. V lost 2 bases to trimming and J lost 1 base; unmatched junction nucleotides: 2. Germline assignment: CDR1 SGDLS and CDR2 YYNGEE. This CDR3 region has 14 residues. CDR3 DNA sequence: TGTGCCAGCAGCGTTACAGGGGCGAACACTGAAGCTTTCTTT. Protein: CASSVTGANTEAFF. The full variable domain, its missing parts supplied by reference TRBV9 and TRBJ1-1, is DSGVTQTPKHLITATGQRVTLRCSPRSGDLSVYWYQQSLDQGLQFLIQYYNGEERAKGNILERFSAQQFPDLHSELNLSSLELGDSALYFCASSVTGANTEAFFGQGTRLTVV.

The chain joins TRBV7-9 to TRBJ2-7; tentatively, D is TRBD2 (7 bases). This CDR3 has 15 residues. The germline CDR1 and CDR2 sequences are SEHNR and FQNEAQ (reference sequence). Trimming removed 4 bases at V and 2 bases at J, with 15 bases between. CDR3 coding DNA: TGTGCCAGCAGCTCTGTGGGAGGGGGGACCTACGAGCAGTACTTC. Translating gives CASSSVGGGTYEQYF.

V is TRBV30 and J is TRBJ1-1; D is unclear. Germline V lookup: CDR1 GTSNPN, CDR2 SVGIG (reference sequence). Trimming left V 1 base short and J 3 bases short, with 9 bases between. This CDR3 is built from 13 residues. CDR3 DNA sequence: TGTGCCTGGAGTGAGGACGGGCACACTGAAGCTTTCTTT. This gives the protein CAWSEDGHTEAFF.

The V gene is TRBV6-1, the J gene TRBJ2-4; tentatively, D is TRBD1 (5 bases). Trimming cost V 6 bases and J 0 bases, with 15 bases left between them. Germline V gene lookup returns CDR1 MNHNS and CDR2 SASEGT. CDR3 length: 16 amino acids. CDR3 nucleotide sequence: TGTGCCAGCAGAAGGGGCAGGGTGGGAGCCAAAAACATTCAGTACTTC. Its translation: CASRRGRVGAKNIQYF.

The V gene is TRBV3-1, the J gene TRBJ2-1, with 9 bases aligning to TRBD1. With V trimmed by 2 bases and J by 5 bases, 7 bases remained unmatched. CDR3 length: 16 amino acids. Per the germline V gene, CDR1 is LGHDT and CDR2 is YNNKEL (reference sequence). The CDR3 reads CASSQSRDRVHNEQFF. The DNA for the CDR3 is TGTGCCAGCAGCCAATCCCGGGACAGGGTCCACAATGAGCAGTTCTTC.